This T cell receptor (beta chain) was profiled in a study of T cell repertoires in cytomegalovirus infection. Overall study: TCR beta signatures that were public indicated CMV infection and matching HLA type.

TCRdb redid the calling of the reads with MiXCR, one entry per CDR3 protein. Here the sample spans nearly 550,000 distinct CDR3 sequences, more than 15% being singletons. This clonotype came up a few times. The TCR sequence derives from a human donor in good health (CMV status not recorded). Some clones in this sample may be carry-over from other donors' samples. Sequencing used CD8+ T cells from PBMCs.

The chain's CDR3 is CASSDPGQGMLGNSPLHF. CDR3 bases: TGTGCCAGCAGTGATCCGGGACAGGGGATGCTGGGGAATTCACCCCTCCACTTT. The rearrangement links TRBV25-1 to TRBJ1-6; 10 positions agree with TRBD1. The junction had 12 bases not matched to a gene; V was cut back by 3 bases and J by 7 bases. Germline V CDR1 and CDR2: MGHDK, SYGVNS. The CDR3 length is 18 residues.